One sample yielded the 12 T cell receptor beta chains listed below, sequenced in a study of Ad26.COV2.S vaccination and SARS-CoV-2 variants. Data came from immunoSEQ multiplex PCR; TCRdb stores just in-frame clones and leaves some out. The data show under 150,000 clones, approximately 90% seen once. The specimen was peripheral blood, collected after recovery from COVID-19. These receptors all come from a human donor who had recovered from COVID-19.

This clone was recorded once. The chain couples TRBV4-3 to TRBJ2-2; D perhaps matches TRBD2 (5 bases). This CDR3 contains 13 residues. Between the trimmed V and J ends, which lost 1 base and 6 bases, there was a span of 6 bases. Per the germline V gene, CDR1 is LGHNA and CDR2 is YSLEER. CDR3 protein: CASSQVRAGELFF. DNA of the CDR3: TGCGCCAGCAGCCAAGTGCGGGCCGGGGAGCTGTTTTTT.

The CDR3 region is CASIRNRGRGNQPQHF. DNA of the CDR3: TGCGCCAGCATCCGAAACCGGGGGAGGGGCAATCAGCCCCAGCATTTT. The chain links TRBV10-1 to TRBJ1-5, with TRBD1 as a possible D gene (5 bases). CDR1 WNHNN and CDR2 SYGVQD come from the germline V gene (reference sequence). Trimming left V 7 bases short and J 2 bases short, with 18 bases between. The CDR3 is 16 amino acids.

This chain connects TRBV9 to TRBJ1-3, with D tentatively TRBD1 (5 bases). Per the germline V gene, CDR1 is SGDLS and CDR2 is YYNGEE. The CDR3 is made up of 15 amino acids. Trimming shortened V by 0 bases and J by 1 base, and 8 bases separated the two germline ends. CDR3 in amino acids: CASSVDGGSGNTIYF. In DNA form, the CDR3 reads TGTGCCAGCAGCGTAGATGGGGGGTCTGGAAACACCATATATTTT.

The CDR3 bases are TGCAGTGCTAGTGGCGGGGTTTCCTACGAGCAGTACTTC. It yields the protein CSASGGVSYEQYF. The rearrangement links TRBV20-1 to TRBJ2-7; tentatively, D is TRBD2 (6 bases). CDR1 DFQATT and CDR2 SNEGSKA come from the germline V gene (reference sequence). Trimming shortened V by 3 bases and J by 1 base, and 10 bases separated the two germline ends. CDR3 length equals 13 residues.

This clone was counted a single time. The V gene is TRBV14, the J gene TRBJ2-3; D gene unclear. Per the germline V gene, CDR1 is SGHDN and CDR2 is FVKESK. The length of the CDR3 is 14 residues. The ends were cut back, 10 bases at V and 2 bases at J, with 16 bases in the middle. The CDR3 is CATSGRTLTDTQYF. For the CDR3, the DNA is TGTGCCACCTCCGGTCGTACACTCACAGATACGCAGTATTTT. Based on the CDR3 plus reference TRBV14 and TRBJ2-3, the full variable domain is EAGVTQFPSHSVIEKGQTVTLRCDPISGHDNLYWYRRVMGKEIKFLLHFVKESKQDESGMPNNRFLAERTGGTYSTLKVQPAELEDSGVYFCATSGRTLTDTQYFGPGTRLTVL.

This chain connects TRBV5-5 to TRBJ2-2; D might be TRBD1 (5 bases). The CDR3 runs to 16 residues. Germline loops: CDR1 SGHKS, CDR2 YYEKEE (reference sequence). V lost 3 bases to trimming and J lost 2 bases, with 14 bases between them. The chain's CDR3 is CASSWALDTNTGELFF. CDR3 in DNA: TGTGCCAGCAGCTGGGCGTTGGACACTAACACCGGGGAGCTGTTTTTT.

The chain links TRBV7-2 to TRBJ1-3; D gene unclear. This CDR3 contains 13 residues. V was cut by 5 bases and J by 4 bases, with 9 bases left in between. Germline CDR1 SGHTA, CDR2 FQGNSA. The DNA of the CDR3 is TGTGCCAGCAGCCCACGGTCGGGAAACACCATATATTTT. Translating it yields CASSPRSGNTIYF.

This chain links TRBV10-3 with TRBJ1-1; a possible D gene is TRBD1 (6 bases). The length of the CDR3 is 13 residues. Trimming took off 11 bases at V and 8 bases at J, with 21 bases between the two ends. Germline V CDR1 and CDR2: ENHRY, SYGVKD. The CDR3 loop is CALNRGTFQEAFF. The CDR3, as DNA: TGTGCCTTAAATAGGGGGACATTTCAAGAAGCTTTCTTT.

This clone has just one count. V and J are TRBV6-5 and TRBJ2-7, with 7 positions matching TRBD1. Germline CDR1 is MNHEY and CDR2 is SVGAGI. This CDR3 region has 15 residues. The J segment lost 3 bases and the V segment lost 0 bases, leaving 5 bases of the junction unmatched. In DNA form, the CDR3 reads TGTGCCAGCAGTTACTCCGGACAGGAGGACTACGAGCAGTACTTC. Translation gives CASSYSGQEDYEQYF.

This clone appeared a single time. The rearrangement joins TRBV15 to TRBJ2-7; 9 nucleotides match TRBD1. Losses at the gene ends were 0 bases for V and 0 bases for J; bases not matched to a gene: 6. The CDR3 has 17 residues. Germline V gene sequence: CDR1 LNHNV, CDR2 YYDKDF (reference sequence). For the CDR3, the DNA is TGTGCCACCAGCAGAGATTGGGGACAGGGTAACTCCTACGAGCAGTACTTC. Protein: CATSRDWGQGNSYEQYF. Using reference TRBV15 and TRBJ2-7 for the parts outside the CDR3, the full variable domain is DAMVIQNPRYQVTQFGKPVTLSCSQTLNHNVMYWYQQKSSQAPKLLFHYYDKDFNNEADTPDNFQSRRPNTSFCFLDIRSPGLGDTAMYLCATSRDWGQGNSYEQYFGPGTRLTVT.

The V call is TRBV19, the J call TRBJ1-1, with 8 bases fitting TRBD1. The CDR3 has 14 amino acids. J was trimmed by 0 bases and V by 4 bases; bases with no gene match: 1. Germline lookup yields CDR1 LNHDA and CDR2 SQIVND (reference sequence). The CDR3 region has the DNA TGTGCCAGTAGTAGGGACAGGATGAACACTGAAGCTTTCTTT. This codes for CASSRDRMNTEAFF.

The V gene is TRBV6-5, the J gene TRBJ2-1; 9 bases match TRBD2. The germline CDR1 and CDR2 sequences are MNHEY and SVGAGI. V dropped 5 bases and J dropped 8; count of bases not matched to a gene: 7. This CDR3 contains 14 residues. The DNA for the CDR3 is TGTGCCAGCAGTATTAGCGGGGGAGCGGATGAGCAGTTCTTC. Amino acids: CASSISGGADEQFF.